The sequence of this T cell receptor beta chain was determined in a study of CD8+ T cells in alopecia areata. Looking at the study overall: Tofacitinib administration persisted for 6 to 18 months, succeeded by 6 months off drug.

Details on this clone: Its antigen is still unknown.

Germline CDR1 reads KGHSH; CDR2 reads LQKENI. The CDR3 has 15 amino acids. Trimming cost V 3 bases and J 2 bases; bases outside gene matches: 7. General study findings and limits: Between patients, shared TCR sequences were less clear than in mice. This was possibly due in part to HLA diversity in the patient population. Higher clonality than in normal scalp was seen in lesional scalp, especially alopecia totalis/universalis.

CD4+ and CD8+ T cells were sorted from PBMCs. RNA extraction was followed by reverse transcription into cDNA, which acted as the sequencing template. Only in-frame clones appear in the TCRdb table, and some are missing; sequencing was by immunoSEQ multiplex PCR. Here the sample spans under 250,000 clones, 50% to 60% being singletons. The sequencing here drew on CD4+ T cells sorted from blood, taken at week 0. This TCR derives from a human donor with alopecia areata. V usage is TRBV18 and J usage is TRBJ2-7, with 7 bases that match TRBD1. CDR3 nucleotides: TGTGCCAGCTCACCCGTACAGGGGATCCCCTACGAGCAGTACTTC. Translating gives CASSPVQGIPYEQYF.